This TCR beta chain was observed in a study of cytomegalovirus exposure and HLA in healthy donors. Germline V gives CDR1 MNHNS, CDR2 SASEGT. V was clipped by 4 bases and J by 4 bases; unmatched bases: 7. The CDR3 sequence is 15 residues long. Study observations and caveats: Analyses of presence/absence relied on an assumption of roughly uniform sequencing depth across donors. Cytomegalovirus-associated TCR beta chains were listed, numbering around 150.

Primers: 60 Vbeta forward and 13 Jbeta reverse. TCRdb keeps only in-frame clones here, not all; method: immunoSEQ multiplex PCR. The sample holds approximately 200,000 clones, over 65% seen once. Comments on this clone: Its antigen is undetermined.

At collection, donors were nominally healthy, but unrecorded immune exposures were probable. The sequence was obtained from a human donor in good health. Sample: PBMCs. The chain employs TRBV6-1 and TRBJ2-7; 10 nucleotides align to TRBD1. The DNA for the CDR3 is TGTGCCAGCAGTGTACCGACAGGGGGCGGGTACGAGCAGTACTTC. It yields the protein CASSVPTGGGYEQYF.